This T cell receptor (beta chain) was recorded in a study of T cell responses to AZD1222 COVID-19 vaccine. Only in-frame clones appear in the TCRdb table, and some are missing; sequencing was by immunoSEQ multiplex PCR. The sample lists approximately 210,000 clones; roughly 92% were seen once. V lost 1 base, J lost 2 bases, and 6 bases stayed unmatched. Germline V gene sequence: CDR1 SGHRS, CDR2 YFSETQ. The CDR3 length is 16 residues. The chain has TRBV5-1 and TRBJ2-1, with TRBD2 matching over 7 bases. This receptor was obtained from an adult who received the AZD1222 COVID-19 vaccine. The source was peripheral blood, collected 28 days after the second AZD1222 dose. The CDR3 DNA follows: TGCGCCAGCAGCTTGTCGCTAGCGGCGGCCTACAATGAGCAGTTCTTC. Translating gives CASSLSLAAAYNEQFF.